Sequencing of this T cell receptor (beta chain) was carried out in a study of OX40 agonist ivuxolimab in advanced cancers. As for the study in general: Of mixed ages from about 20 to 80 and averaging approximately 60 years, the group was approximately 80% male. The study, taken as a whole, reports: Still undetermined is the antigen specificity of the expanded peripheral T cells. Partly responding patients at 0.1-3.0 mg/kg showed some of the smallest clonal expansion.

Autoimmune disease history or systemic immunosuppression led to patient exclusion. TCRdb keeps only in-frame clones here, not all; method: immunoSEQ multiplex PCR. The sample gives 55,000 to 65,000 clones, around nine tenths of which show up once; about 0.71% is in the top ten. On this clone: Its antigen is as yet unknown.

This CDR3 spans 15 amino acids. Deletions cut 3 bases from V and 2 bases from J, with 11 bases between. In germline, CDR1 is LGHNT, CDR2 FRNRAP. V is TRBV12-5 and J is TRBJ2-1; D unclear. The sample here was CD4+ or CD8+ T cells sorted from blood, taken in a trial of the OX40 agonist ivuxolimab. This TCR derives from an adult with an advanced solid tumor such as melanoma, head and neck, liver or kidney cancer. The CDR3 DNA is TGTGCTAGTGGTTTTTACGGAACCCCCTACAATGAGCAGTTCTTC. Translating it yields CASGFYGTPYNEQFF.